This T cell receptor beta chain was recovered during a study of response to subunit inactivated influenza vaccine. MiXCR, applied by TCRdb to the RT-PCR reads, yields one record per CDR3 protein. The data show 400,000 to 650,000 distinct CDR3 sequences, with approximately 7.3% seen just once and about an eighth held by the top ten. The germline CDR1 and CDR2 sequences are DFQATT and SNEGSKA (reference sequence). V was cut by 1 base and J by 7 bases, with 11 bases left in between. This CDR3 region has 14 residues. V usage is TRBV20-1 and J usage is TRBJ1-6; D is ambiguous. This TCR was recovered from a man between 50 and 69 years old who received an inactivated influenza vaccine. The sequencing used PBMCs from blood, collected about 23 months after vaccination. The CDR3 DNA is TGCAGTGCTAGAGTGGGGAGCGGCAATTCACCCCTCCACTTT. Encoded protein: CSARVGSGNSPLHF.